The clone carrying this T cell receptor beta chain was seen a single time. Its antigen is not identified. CDR1 is LGHNA and CDR2 is YSLEER in the germline V gene. The V end was cut by 4 bases, the J end by 6 bases, with 12 bases between. CDR3 length equals 14 residues. These data belong to a study of shared clonotypes between healthy human individuals. Whole-study findings and limits: Non-shared clonotypes displayed generation probabilities falling below those of clonotypes present in all four donors. Memory subsets generally showed smaller estimated richness than naive subsets did.

Clones were read by immunoSEQ multiplex PCR, and TCRdb kept only the in-frame ones, dropping some. This sample has some 2,500,000 clones, with 80% to 95% found just once. Donors, without exception, were Caucasian adults residing in Nashville, Tennessee. Both subsets, CD45RA+ naive and CD45RA-negative memory, were split from the CD4+ cells. Input material: naive CD4+ T cells from PBMCs. Regarding subset: CD45RA+ positively selected. The TCR comes from a man aged 18 to 35 in good health. Some clones in this sample may be carry-over from other donors' samples. The chain recombines TRBV4-3 with TRBJ1-4, with TRBD1 as a possible D gene (5 bases). This CDR3 reads CASSLRDFDEKLFF. The CDR3 coding sequence is TGCGCCAGCAGCCTCAGGGACTTTGATGAAAAACTGTTTTTT.